This T cell receptor (beta chain) was found in a study of T-cell reconstitution after alpha-beta-depleted transplantation in children. The study, taken as a whole, reports: The study traced high day-60 TCRbeta diversity in some patients to surviving recipient T cells and thymic progenitors.

This clonotype showed up many times. What it recognizes is unknown. The CDR3 has 16 residues. V trimming: 5 bases; J trimming: 0 bases; junction bases outside the gene matches: 3. For TCRbeta, the library was prepared with unique molecular identifiers. TCRdb passed the PCR reads through MiXCR, listing each CDR3 protein once. The repertoire includes hundreds of thousands of distinct CDR3 sequences, approximately 11% of them detected once, and roughly 30% sits in the top ten. The rearrangement joins TRBV12-3 or TRBV12-4 to TRBJ2-6; 8 nucleotides match TRBD2. This specimen consisted of PBMCs, obtained before TCRalphabeta/CD19-depleted stem cell transplant. This TCR derives from a child less than two years old with acute myeloid leukemia, due to receive a stem cell transplant. Here the CDR3 DNA reads TGTGCCAGCAGTCCCGGGGGGGGCTCTGGGGCCAACGTCCTGACTTTC. Translating gives CASSPGGGSGANVLTF.